A single sample is the source of the 29 T cell receptor beta chains below, sequenced in a study of PD-1 blockade in classical Hodgkin lymphoma. As to time point: newly diagnosed, previously untreated cHL patient sample. The protocol was immunoSEQ multiplex PCR, while the TCRdb copy is restricted to in-frame clones and leaves out a portion. The sample yields 15,000 to 20,000 clones, about nine tenths seen once. Input material: peripheral blood mononuclear cells (PBMCs). These receptors were collected from a human donor with classical Hodgkin lymphoma.

The chain recombines TRBV19 with TRBJ1-3, with 9 bases matching TRBD1. Germline trimming cut 5 bases from V and 1 base from J; bases unmatched to any gene: 12. Germline-derived CDR1 and CDR2 are LNHDA and SQIVND (reference sequence). This CDR3 comprises 18 residues. The CDR3 nucleotides are TGTGCCAGTAGTCCTGAGTCCGGGACAGGGCATTCTGGAAACACCATATATTTT. Translating it yields CASSPESGTGHSGNTIYF.

This rearrangement joins TRBV6-1 to TRBJ1-4; D gene ambiguous. V dropped 1 base and J dropped 5 bases, with 8 bases sitting between them. Germline CDR1 MNHNS, CDR2 SASEGT. The length of the CDR3 is 14 residues. The CDR3 bases are TGTGCCAGCAGTGAAGGGACGGGCAATGAAAAACTGTTTTTT. It yields the protein CASSEGTGNEKLFF.

The chain joins TRBV5-4 to TRBJ2-5, with 12 bases that match TRBD2. The CDR3 length is 16 residues. Germline CDR1 SGHNT, CDR2 YYREEE (reference sequence). The ends lost 4 bases at V and 5 bases at J; junction bases unmatched: 9. The CDR3 DNA sequence: TGTGCCAGCAGCGCGGCTAGCGGGAGGGGATGGGAGACCCAGTACTTC. The encoded protein is CASSAASGRGWETQYF.

The CDR3 bases are TGTGCCAGCAGCCCCAGGGTGTCAGAGACCCAGTACTTC. Its translation: CASSPRVSETQYF. This sequence joins TRBV7-7 and TRBJ2-5; possibly TRBD1 for D (5 bases). Trimming removed 5 bases at V and 4 bases at J, with 11 bases between. The CDR3 extends over 13 amino acids. Germline values: CDR1 SSHAT, CDR2 FNYEAQ (reference sequence).

V is TRBV10-1 and J is TRBJ2-3; the match to TRBD2 covers 7 bases. The CDR3 has 15 amino acids. CDR1 WNHNN and CDR2 SYGVQD come from the germline V gene (reference sequence). The ends lost 0 bases at V and 2 bases at J; junction bases unmatched: 2. The CDR3 loop is CASSESAGHTDTQYF. In nucleotides, the CDR3 is TGCGCCAGCAGTGAGTCAGCGGGGCACACAGATACGCAGTATTTT.

This chain connects TRBV2 to TRBJ2-1, with D uncertain. This CDR3 comprises 13 residues. Trimming removed 4 bases from V and 9 bases from J, with 13 bases in between. Germline V gene lookup returns CDR1 SNHLY and CDR2 FYNNEI. The CDR3 sequence is CASSADTPSEQFF. In DNA, the CDR3 is TGTGCCAGCAGTGCGGATACCCCCAGTGAGCAGTTCTTC.

CDR3 residues: CASSEAWSSYNEQFF. CDR3 DNA: TGTGCCAGCAGTGAAGCGTGGAGCTCCTACAATGAGCAGTTCTTC. The rearrangement uses TRBV2 and TRBJ2-1, with D unresolved. The germline CDR1 and CDR2 sequences are SNHLY and FYNNEI. The CDR3 runs to 15 residues. V was shortened by 0 bases and J by 0 bases, with 6 bases between the two germline ends.

The chain recombines TRBV6-5 with TRBJ2-5; maybe TRBD2 (6 bases). V lost 4 bases, J lost 5 bases, and 20 bases lay in between. Germline V gene data show CDR1 as MNHEY and CDR2 as SVGAGI. The CDR3 runs 16 residues. CDR3 sequence reads: CASSLLAVTSTETQYF. CDR3 DNA: TGTGCCAGCAGTTTACTAGCCGTGACTTCTACCGAGACCCAGTACTTC.

The genes are TRBV25-1 and TRBJ1-6; 8 nucleotides line up with TRBD1. This CDR3 contains 17 residues. V lost 2 bases, J lost 9 bases, and 12 bases stayed unmatched. Looked up from germline, CDR1 is MGHDK and CDR2 is SYGVNS. CDR3 bases: TGTGCCAGCAGTGAAACCCCCGGGTCAGGGGGCGTTTCACCCCTCCACTTT. Protein sequence: CASSETPGSGGVSPLHF.

V is TRBV4-1 and J is TRBJ2-7, with D perhaps given as TRBD1 or TRBD2 (5 bases each). CDR3 length equals 19 residues. CDR1 is MGHRA, CDR2 YSYEKL, per germline. The V end lost 1 base, the J end lost 7 bases, and 29 bases lay between the germline ends. The CDR3 here is CASSQGTLSGTRPRWEQYF. CDR3 nucleotide sequence: TGCGCCAGCAGCCAAGGGACCCTGTCCGGGACCAGACCAAGATGGGAGCAGTACTTC.

The chain recombines TRBV25-1 with TRBJ2-2; tentatively, D is TRBD2 (6 bases). Germline CDR1 MGHDK, CDR2 SYGVNS. The V and J ends lost 8 bases and 3 bases respectively, with 16 bases between them. The length of the CDR3 is 15 residues. The CDR3 loop is CASGAGTFYTGELFF. CDR3 bases: TGTGCCAGCGGAGCCGGGACTTTCTACACCGGGGAGCTGTTTTTT.

V is TRBV9 and J is TRBJ1-3, with D perhaps matching TRBD1 (5 bases). Germline loops: CDR1 SGDLS, CDR2 YYNGEE. The CDR3 runs 15 residues. The V end lost 0 bases, the J end lost 3 bases, and 10 bases lay between the germline ends. CDR3 coding DNA: TGTGCCAGCAGCGTAGAGCGGGGGAATGGAAACACCATATATTTT. Protein product: CASSVERGNGNTIYF.

The chain uses TRBV10-1 and TRBJ1-1; D not resolved. Trimming removed 5 bases from V and 1 base from J, with 5 bases in between. Germline CDR1 WNHNN, CDR2 SYGVQD (reference sequence). The CDR3 is 12 residues long. DNA of the CDR3: TGCGCCAGCAGTCCCTCGAACACTGAAGCTTTCTTT. It is translated as CASSPSNTEAFF.

This clone was seen a few times. The V gene is TRBV6-6, the J gene TRBJ2-5; the D gene is possibly TRBD2 (5 bases). This CDR3 comprises 15 residues. The V and J ends lost 0 bases and 3 bases respectively, with 11 bases between them. Germline assignment: CDR1 MNHNY and CDR2 SVGAGI (reference sequence). The CDR3 here is CASSYSKGSEETQYF. CDR3 nucleotide sequence: TGTGCCAGCAGTTACTCGAAGGGTAGCGAAGAGACCCAGTACTTC.

The gene calls are TRBV25-1 and TRBJ2-1; TRBD2 aligns across 10 bases. The germline gives CDR1 MGHDK, CDR2 SYGVNS. V was clipped by 3 bases and J by 4 bases; unmatched bases: 9. The CDR3 length is 17 residues. The CDR3 region is CASSDKREGRSYNEQFF. The CDR3 DNA follows: TGTGCCAGCAGTGATAAGCGGGAGGGCCGGTCGTACAATGAGCAGTTCTTC. The full variable domain, its missing parts supplied by reference TRBV25-1 and TRBJ2-1, is EADIYQTPRYLVIGTGKKITLECSQTMGHDKMYWYQQDPGMELHLIHYSYGVNSTEKGDLSSESTVSRIRTEHFPLTLESARPSHTSQYLCASSDKREGRSYNEQFFGPGTRLTVL.

The rearrangement joins TRBV19 to TRBJ2-7; D is possibly TRBD1 or TRBD2 (5 bases each). CDR1 and CDR2 from the germline V gene are LNHDA and SQIVND (reference sequence). The V end lost 5 bases, the J end lost 3 bases, and 11 bases lay between the germline ends. The CDR3 is 13 residues long. CDR3 bases: TGTGCCAGTAGTGCCGGGACGGACTACGAGCAGTACTTC. Its translation is CASSAGTDYEQYF.

The J gene is TRBJ2-7, the V gene TRBV30; no clear D. The CDR3 has 11 residues. CDR1 and CDR2 (germline): GTSNPN, SVGIG (reference sequence). The V end was cut by 0 bases, the J end by 0 bases, with 0 bases between. CDR3 DNA sequence: TGTGCCTGGAGTGTCTCCTACGAGCAGTACTTC. Protein: CAWSVSYEQYF.

This rearrangement joins TRBV6-1 to TRBJ2-7; 9 bases align to TRBD2. Trimming took 5 bases from V and 4 from J; bases not matched to a gene: 3. This CDR3 contains 13 residues. Looked up from germline, CDR1 is MNHNS and CDR2 is SASEGT. CDR3 protein: CASSRLAEYEQYF. The CDR3 coding sequence is TGTGCCAGCAGTCGACTAGCGGAGTACGAGCAGTACTTC.

This clone was found once. The genes are TRBV7-9 and TRBJ2-1, with D unresolved. The CDR3 has 15 residues. Germline CDR1 SEHNR, CDR2 FQNEAQ (reference sequence). V lost 6 bases and J 0 bases, leaving 12 bases between the germline ends. The CDR3 DNA reads as TGTGCCAGCAGTTACGGGTCTTTCTCCTACAATGAGCAGTTCTTC. Amino acids: CASSYGSFSYNEQFF. The full variable domain, rest sourced from reference TRBV7-9 and TRBJ2-1, is DTGVSQNPRHKITKRGQNVTFRCDPISEHNRLYWYRQTLGQGPEFLTYFQNEAQLEKSRLLSDRFSAERPKGSFSTLEIQRTEQGDSAMYLCASSYGSFSYNEQFFGPGTRLTVL.

Written as DNA, the CDR3 is TGTGCCACCAGCAGATCCGGAGGGATCACCGGGGAGCTGTTTTTT. Amino acid sequence: CATSRSGGITGELFF. This rearrangement joins TRBV15 to TRBJ2-2; maybe TRBD2 (6 bases). This CDR3 region has 15 residues. Looked up from germline, CDR1 is LNHNV and CDR2 is YYDKDF (reference sequence). The V gene lost 2 bases and the J gene lost 4 bases, with 11 bases spanning the gap.

This clone was seen a handful of times. This chain joins TRBV6-5 and TRBJ1-4; 8 nucleotides align to TRBD1. CDR3 length: 14 amino acids. The germline V gene encodes CDR1 MNHEY and CDR2 SVGAGI. V was pared by 4 bases and J by 10 bases, with 8 bases of the junction left unmatched. The CDR3 is CASSLRPTGGKLFF. As DNA, the CDR3 is TGTGCCAGCAGTTTACGCCCTACAGGGGGAAAACTGTTTTTT.

The chain combines TRBV7-9 with TRBJ1-2; D unresolved. This CDR3 is 13 amino acids long. The V gene lost 2 bases and the J gene lost 8 bases, with 12 bases spanning the gap. Germline assignment: CDR1 SEHNR and CDR2 FQNEAQ (reference sequence). CDR3 protein: CASSLKSLGGYTF. DNA for the CDR3: TGTGCCAGCAGCTTAAAAAGTTTAGGCGGCTACACCTTC.

The V and J genes are TRBV5-4 and TRBJ2-3, with TRBD2 matching 9 bases. The germline gives CDR1 SGHNT, CDR2 YYREEE (reference sequence). The CDR3 loop spans 16 amino acids. Germline trimming cut 3 bases from V and 4 bases from J; bases unmatched to any gene: 9. CDR3 region: CASSSPSGVGADTQYF. The CDR3 DNA sequence: TGTGCCAGCAGCTCACCTAGCGGGGTGGGGGCAGATACGCAGTATTTT.

This clone came up once. This chain joins TRBV6-5 and TRBJ2-7; the D gene is possibly TRBD1 (5 bases). The V gene lost 0 bases and the J gene lost 5 bases, with 17 bases spanning the gap. The CDR3 covers 16 residues. Germline-derived CDR1 and CDR2 are MNHEY and SVGAGI. CDR3: CASSYSWGRKGDEQYF. In nucleotides, the CDR3 is TGTGCCAGCAGTTACTCTTGGGGCAGAAAAGGTGACGAGCAGTACTTC.

V and J are TRBV6-4 and TRBJ1-1; weak D call: TRBD1 (5 bases). Trimming cost V 4 bases and J 4 bases, with 13 bases left between them. CDR3 size: 14 residues. CDR1 MRHNA and CDR2 SNTAGT come from the germline V gene. As DNA, the CDR3 is TGTGCCAGCAGTGCTCTTGGGGGGGGCACTGAAGCTTTCTTT. Residues: CASSALGGGTEAFF.

The table lists this clone with a count of one. The chain joins TRBV30 to TRBJ2-1; D could derive from TRBD1 or TRBD2 (5 bases each). V lost 4 bases, J lost 5 bases, and 9 bases lay in between. CDR3 length equals 12 residues. Per germline, CDR1 GTSNPN and CDR2 SVGIG (reference sequence). The CDR3 DNA follows: TGTGCCTGGAAGGGGAGTAACAATGAGCAGTTCTTC. Amino acid sequence: CAWKGSNNEQFF.

The V and J genes are TRBV10-2 and TRBJ2-1; D is undetermined. With 2 bases removed from V and 6 bases from J, the gap between germline ends came to 2 bases. Per the germline V gene, CDR1 is WSHSY and CDR2 is SAAADI. The CDR3 extends over 11 amino acids. The CDR3 region is CASSEANEQFF. CDR3 DNA: TGCGCCAGCAGTGAGGCCAATGAGCAGTTCTTC.

This sequence joins TRBV10-1 and TRBJ2-3; possibly TRBD2 for D (5 bases). CDR1 and CDR2 (germline): WNHNN, SYGVQD (reference sequence). The CDR3 has 15 amino acids. The V end was cut by 6 bases, the J end by 3 bases, with 16 bases between. CDR3 DNA: TGCGCCAGCAGAGCGAAGACGGGAACTACAGATACGCAGTATTTT. Residues: CASRAKTGTTDTQYF.

This chain uses TRBV5-4 with TRBJ2-6; D not resolved. CDR3 length equals 14 residues. The germline gives CDR1 SGHNT, CDR2 YYREEE (reference sequence). V lost 3 bases and J lost 0, with 4 bases in between. Written as DNA, the CDR3 is TGTGCCAGCAGCTACCTCTCTGGGGCCAACGTCCTGACTTTC. This gives the protein CASSYLSGANVLTF. Based on the CDR3 plus reference TRBV5-4 and TRBJ2-6, the full variable domain is ETGVTQSPTHLIKTRGQQVTLRCSSQSGHNTVSWYQQALGQGPQFIFQYYREEENGRGNFPPRFSGLQFPNYSSELNVNALELDDSALYLCASSYLSGANVLTFGAGSRLTVL.